In this sample, the clone carrying this T cell receptor beta chain turned up once. The entry originates in a study of blood T cell repertoires in COVID-19. Trimming cost V 5 bases and J 6 bases; bases outside gene matches: 7. CDR1 and CDR2 (germline): GTSNPN, SVGIG (reference sequence). The CDR3 extends over 14 amino acids. Produced via immunoSEQ multiplex PCR; TCRdb's table is partial and in-frame only. Counted here are under 350,000 clones, over 85% occurring once; the ten biggest clones make up roughly 2.5%. Material: PBMCs or T cells enriched from blood (not recorded which). The TCR sequence derives from a man aged 55 to 70 who had recovered from COVID-19. The V and J genes are TRBV30 and TRBJ1-4; 9 bases match TRBD1. CDR3 nucleotides: TGTGCCTGGTACCCGGGACAGGGTTATGAAAAACTGTTTTTT. This gives the protein CAWYPGQGYEKLFF.